This TCR beta chain appears in the sequencing data of a study of CXCR3-negative and CXCR3-positive naive CD8 T cells. Study findings and constraints: Partly lower CXCR3 expression followed cryopreservation, and most assays relied on fresh PBMCs. Because surface CD5 did not distinguish the naive subsets, TCR strength was inferred from TRB CDR3 properties.

Comments on this clonotype: Its antigen is not known.

cDNA libraries for TRB were generated by 5' RACE incorporating UMI labels. From the 5' RACE reads, TCRdb lists one entry per CDR3 protein and no DNA. This sample's table has 100,000 to 150,000 distinct CDR3 sequences. CDR1 is SGHRS and CDR2 is YFSETQ in the germline V gene. This CDR3 is built from 13 residues. The source of this sequence is a human donor in good health. Some clones in this sample may be carry-over from other donors' samples. The chain recombines TRBV5-1 with TRBJ2-1; TCRdb's D call of TRBD1 is untestable without DNA. The specimen was naive CXCR3- CD8+ T cells from blood. Regarding subset: CD45RO-CCR7+CD27+CD95- naive CD8+ T cells lacking CXCR3 (TNR3-). This chain's CDR3 is CASSLAPGNEQFF.